This is a list of T cell receptor beta chains from one sample in a study of glioma-infiltrating T cells after dendritic cell vaccination. Generated by immunoSEQ multiplex PCR, the TCRdb table keeps only in-frame clones and is missing some. The data hold about 76,000 clones, with around 87% observed a single time. This specimen was blood, taken after dendritic cell vaccination. Every receptor here comes from a human donor with glioblastoma. Both conserved end residues are part of each CDR3. Fields, in order: V gene, CDR3 length, J gene, D gene, clone size, CDR3 DNA, CDR3 protein. D genes are given only for firm matches. Not every row has a clone size; where given, it reads once, few, many or a size class.

v_call: TRBV19; cdr3_length: 13; j_call: TRBJ2-2; d_call: .; clone_size: .; cdr3_nt: TGTGCCAGTAGTATAGGAGGGAGCGGGGAGCTGTTTTTT; cdr3_aa: CASSIGGSGELFF
v_call: TRBV5-4; cdr3_length: 15; j_call: TRBJ2-7; d_call: TRBD1; clone_size: .; cdr3_nt: TGTGCCAGCAGCCTGGGGACAGGGGGCATCTACGAGCAGTACTTC; cdr3_aa: CASSLGTGGIYEQYF
v_call: TRBV5-1; cdr3_length: 15; j_call: TRBJ2-3; d_call: TRBD1; clone_size: .; cdr3_nt: TGCGCCAGCAGCTACGGACAGGGGGCGAAAGATACGCAGTATTTT; cdr3_aa: CASSYGQGAKDTQYF
v_call: TRBV7-9; cdr3_length: 13; j_call: TRBJ1-6; d_call: .; clone_size: few; cdr3_nt: TGTGCCAGCAGCTTCTTACAGGAGTCACCCCTCCACTTT; cdr3_aa: CASSFLQESPLHF
v_call: TRBV5-4; cdr3_length: 14; j_call: TRBJ2-1; d_call: TRBD2; clone_size: .; cdr3_nt: TGTGCCAGCAGCGCGGGACTAGCTTACAATGAGCAGTTCTTC; cdr3_aa: CASSAGLAYNEQFF
v_call: TRBV5-1; cdr3_length: 14; j_call: TRBJ2-7; d_call: TRBD1; clone_size: .; cdr3_nt: TGCGCCAGCAGCCCTGAGGGGGCCGCCTACGAGCAGTACTTC; cdr3_aa: CASSPEGAAYEQYF
v_call: TRBV10-3; cdr3_length: 15; j_call: TRBJ2-5; d_call: TRBD1; clone_size: .; cdr3_nt: TGTGCCATCAGTACCGGGACAGGGGGCGAATCAACCCAGTACTTC; cdr3_aa: CAISTGTGGESTQYF
v_call: TRBV28; cdr3_length: 14; j_call: TRBJ2-7; d_call: .; clone_size: once; cdr3_nt: TGTGCCAGCAGTTTGTTCCGGGGTACCTACGAGCAGTACTTC; cdr3_aa: CASSLFRGTYEQYF
v_call: TRBV19; cdr3_length: 13; j_call: TRBJ1-5; d_call: TRBD1; clone_size: .; cdr3_nt: TGTGCCACTTCGACAGGGGGCGATCAGCCCCAGCATTTT; cdr3_aa: CATSTGGDQPQHF
v_call: TRBV2; cdr3_length: 16; j_call: TRBJ2-1; d_call: .; clone_size: .; cdr3_nt: TGTGCCAGCCAATCAACCTATAGCGTCTCCTACAATGAGCAGTTCTTC; cdr3_aa: CASQSTYSVSYNEQFF
v_call: TRBV30; cdr3_length: 16; j_call: TRBJ1-3; d_call: TRBD1; clone_size: .; cdr3_nt: TGTGCCTGGAGTGTTGGACAGGGGCCTGCTGGAAACACCATATATTTT; cdr3_aa: CAWSVGQGPAGNTIYF
v_call: TRBV29-1; cdr3_length: 14; j_call: TRBJ2-3; d_call: TRBD2; clone_size: .; cdr3_nt: TGCAGCGTTACTAGCGGGAGGACTCCCGATACGCAGTATTTT; cdr3_aa: CSVTSGRTPDTQYF
v_call: TRBV19; cdr3_length: 14; j_call: TRBJ2-7; d_call: TRBD1; clone_size: once; cdr3_nt: TGTGCCAGTAGTATATTAGACAGGGCCTACGAGCAGTACTTC; cdr3_aa: CASSILDRAYEQYF
v_call: TRBV6-6; cdr3_length: 14; j_call: TRBJ2-1; d_call: TRBD2; clone_size: .; cdr3_nt: TGTGCCAGCACCCCGGGGGGGCCCGCGAATGAGCAGTTCTTC; cdr3_aa: CASTPGGPANEQFF
v_call: TRBV9; cdr3_length: 18; j_call: TRBJ1-3; d_call: TRBD1; clone_size: .; cdr3_nt: TGTGCCAGCAGCGTTGGGGGGGGACAGGGGGCTTCTGGAAACACCATATATTTT; cdr3_aa: CASSVGGGQGASGNTIYF
v_call: TRBV4-3; cdr3_length: 14; j_call: TRBJ1-4; d_call: .; clone_size: .; cdr3_nt: TGCGCCAGCAGCCCCGATGGCTTTAATGAAAAACTGTTTTTT; cdr3_aa: CASSPDGFNEKLFF
v_call: TRBV10-2; cdr3_length: 14; j_call: TRBJ2-2; d_call: .; clone_size: .; cdr3_nt: TGCGCCAGCAGACGAGGTGCGGACACCGGGGAGCTGTTTTTT; cdr3_aa: CASRRGADTGELFF
v_call: TRBV4-1; cdr3_length: 14; j_call: TRBJ1-1; d_call: TRBD1; clone_size: once; cdr3_nt: TGCGCCAGCAGCCAAGGGGACAGGGACCCTGAAGCTTTCTTT; cdr3_aa: CASSQGDRDPEAFF
v_call: TRBV29-1; cdr3_length: 13; j_call: TRBJ2-7; d_call: TRBD1; clone_size: .; cdr3_nt: TGCAGCGTGGCCGGGACAGGGGCCTACGAGCAGTACTTC; cdr3_aa: CSVAGTGAYEQYF
v_call: TRBV19; cdr3_length: 14; j_call: TRBJ1-3; d_call: TRBD1; clone_size: .; cdr3_nt: TGTGCCAGTAGGGAACAGGGGCCAGGAAACACCATATATTTT; cdr3_aa: CASREQGPGNTIYF
v_call: TRBV4-2; cdr3_length: 17; j_call: TRBJ2-3; d_call: TRBD2; clone_size: .; cdr3_nt: TGTGCCAGCAGCCAAGGAGGGGCGGGACTAGAGACCGCCACGCAGTATTTT; cdr3_aa: CASSQGGAGLETATQYF
v_call: TRBV5-6; cdr3_length: 13; j_call: TRBJ1-5; d_call: .; clone_size: .; cdr3_nt: TGTGCCAGCAGCTTGAGCCCGGATCAGCCCCAGCATTTT; cdr3_aa: CASSLSPDQPQHF
v_call: TRBV25-1; cdr3_length: 12; j_call: TRBJ1-1; d_call: .; clone_size: .; cdr3_nt: TGTGCCAGCCGGGGAGGGGCGGATCGGTCTTTCTTT; cdr3_aa: CASRGGADRSFF
v_call: TRBV11-2; cdr3_length: 15; j_call: TRBJ1-1; d_call: TRBD1; clone_size: .; cdr3_nt: TGTGCCAGCAGCTTCCCCGGGGACAGGGTGCCTGAAGCTTTCTTT; cdr3_aa: CASSFPGDRVPEAFF
v_call: TRBV19; cdr3_length: 15; j_call: TRBJ1-3; d_call: TRBD1; clone_size: .; cdr3_nt: TGTGCCAGTAGTATAGGACAGGGCCCTGGAAACACCATATATTTT; cdr3_aa: CASSIGQGPGNTIYF
v_call: TRBV4-2; cdr3_length: 14; j_call: TRBJ1-2; d_call: TRBD1; clone_size: once; cdr3_nt: TGTGCCAGCAGCCAAGATGACAGGGTTGATGGCTACACCTTC; cdr3_aa: CASSQDDRVDGYTF
v_call: TRBV6-4; cdr3_length: 17; j_call: TRBJ2-4; d_call: .; clone_size: .; cdr3_nt: TGTGCCCGACCTAGGGAGAATCCGCTCTTAGCCAAAAACATTCAGTACTTC; cdr3_aa: CARPRENPLLAKNIQYF
v_call: TRBV7-9; cdr3_length: 16; j_call: TRBJ1-6; d_call: .; clone_size: .; cdr3_nt: TGTGCCAGCAGCCCGCAGGACCTAAGCAGGGGTTCACCCCTCCACTTT; cdr3_aa: CASSPQDLSRGSPLHF
v_call: TRBV5-1; cdr3_length: 15; j_call: TRBJ1-3; d_call: TRBD1; clone_size: .; cdr3_nt: TGCGCCAGCAGCCGGGGACAGGCCTCTGGAAACACCATATATTTT; cdr3_aa: CASSRGQASGNTIYF
v_call: TRBV13; cdr3_length: 14; j_call: TRBJ2-5; d_call: .; clone_size: once; cdr3_nt: TGTGCCAGCAGCTCGGACGGGACTGGGGAGACCCAGTACTTC; cdr3_aa: CASSSDGTGETQYF
v_call: TRBV11-3; cdr3_length: 15; j_call: TRBJ2-7; d_call: .; clone_size: .; cdr3_nt: TGTGCCAGCAGCTCAGAAGGAGCGGAAGACTACGAGCAGTACTTC; cdr3_aa: CASSSEGAEDYEQYF
v_call: TRBV15; cdr3_length: 15; j_call: TRBJ2-1; d_call: .; clone_size: once; cdr3_nt: TGTGCCACCAGCACTGGAGAAAAGGGGTACAATGAGCAGTTCTTC; cdr3_aa: CATSTGEKGYNEQFF
v_call: TRBV6-6; cdr3_length: 14; j_call: TRBJ2-7; d_call: TRBD2; clone_size: few; cdr3_nt: TGTGCCAGCGGCGGGAGGATAGGGTCCTACGAGCAGTACTTC; cdr3_aa: CASGGRIGSYEQYF
v_call: TRBV29-1; cdr3_length: 12; j_call: TRBJ1-1; d_call: .; clone_size: .; cdr3_nt: TGCAGCGTTGACAGGGTGGGCACTGAAGCTTTCTTT; cdr3_aa: CSVDRVGTEAFF
v_call: TRBV2; cdr3_length: 15; j_call: TRBJ2-3; d_call: TRBD2; clone_size: once; cdr3_nt: TGTGCCAGCAGTGGGACTAGCGGGGGGAAGGATACGCAGTATTTT; cdr3_aa: CASSGTSGGKDTQYF
v_call: TRBV9; cdr3_length: 15; j_call: TRBJ2-1; d_call: TRBD1; clone_size: .; cdr3_nt: TGTGCCAGCAGCGTTCTACAGGGGGCCTACAATGAGCAGTTCTTC; cdr3_aa: CASSVLQGAYNEQFF
v_call: TRBV6-6; cdr3_length: 16; j_call: TRBJ2-2; d_call: .; clone_size: .; cdr3_nt: TGTGCCAGCAGTTACCCGGGTAGCGCGAACACCGGGGAGCTGTTTTTT; cdr3_aa: CASSYPGSANTGELFF
v_call: TRBV29-1; cdr3_length: 15; j_call: TRBJ2-5; d_call: TRBD1; clone_size: .; cdr3_nt: TGCAGCGTTGAAGGGCAGGGGGCTTCAGTGGAGACCCAGTACTTC; cdr3_aa: CSVEGQGASVETQYF
v_call: TRBV28; cdr3_length: 17; j_call: TRBJ1-1; d_call: .; clone_size: .; cdr3_nt: TGTGCCAGCAGCCGGTCTGATCGGGGTACAATGAACACTGAAGCTTTCTTT; cdr3_aa: CASSRSDRGTMNTEAFF
v_call: TRBV5-1; cdr3_length: 13; j_call: TRBJ1-1; d_call: .; clone_size: once; cdr3_nt: TGCGCCAGCAGCTACGGACAGAACACTGAAGCTTTCTTT; cdr3_aa: CASSYGQNTEAFF